The rows below give T cell receptor beta chains drawn from one sample of a study of T-cell reconstitution after alpha-beta-depleted transplantation in children. TCRdb reprocessed the PCR reads via MiXCR and lists one record per CDR3 protein. The data contain approximately 100,000 distinct CDR3 sequences, less than 15% of them singletons. The sample was PBMCs from the stem cell graft donor, taken from the stem cell graft. These receptors were collected from a human donor who donated a stem cell graft to a child with inherited bone marrow failure. CDR3s include the opening cysteine and the closing phenylalanine or tryptophan.

V	J	CDR3
TRBV7-2	TRBJ2-3	CASSLARSGGVSDTQYF
TRBV11-2	TRBJ2-5	CASSLPFGGGALTGETQYF
TRBV27	TRBJ2-2	CASSPRGAGELFF
TRBV7-9	TRBJ2-3	CASSMTGDIGSATQYF
TRBV7-2	TRBJ2-3	CASSFSSTSGGATDTQYF
TRBV7-2	TRBJ2-1	CASSLAHRGYNEQFF
TRBV4-3	TRBJ2-1	CASSQEGGYNEQFF
TRBV7-3	TRBJ2-1	CASSFGGGDNEQFF
TRBV9	TRBJ2-3	CASSVGPGSTDTQYF
TRBV2	TRBJ2-7	CASSEAGEVYEQYF
TRBV12-5	TRBJ1-1	CASGLVPGENTEAFF
TRBV18	TRBJ2-2	CASSPLTGSRVPNTGELFF
TRBV5-1	TRBJ1-2	CASSLGVGRDGYTF
TRBV3-1	TRBJ2-7	CASSSGLTYEQYF
TRBV20-1	TRBJ1-4	CSASTGDPEKLFF
TRBV5-1	TRBJ2-2	CASKGDANTGELFF
TRBV19	TRBJ1-1	CASSIVPGWGTEAFF